Shown below are 8 T cell receptor beta chains from a single sample sequenced in a study of Ad26.COV2.S vaccination and SARS-CoV-2 variants. Data came from immunoSEQ multiplex PCR; TCRdb stores just in-frame clones and leaves some out. Of 250,000 to 300,000 clones listed, 80% to 90% are singletons. The treatment was: about 20 received Ad26.COV2.S at low or high dose, single or two shots; a few received placebo; per-sample allocation not given. Day 63 after the first vaccine or placebo injection was the time point for sampling. The sample was peripheral blood, taken in a trial of Ad26.COV2.S vaccine versus placebo. Source of these receptors: a person aged 18-60 years who received the Ad26.COV2.S COVID-19 vaccine or a placebo.

The J gene is TRBJ1-5, the V gene TRBV18; the match to TRBD1 covers 8 bases. After removal of 4 bases from V and 5 bases from J, the junction contained 1 base not matched to a gene. Germline V lookup: CDR1 KGHSH, CDR2 LQKENI. The CDR3 covers 13 residues. The CDR3 region has the DNA TGTGCCAGCTCACAGACAGGGGATCAGCCCCAGCATTTT. Encoded protein: CASSQTGDQPQHF.

The chain couples TRBV6-2 or TRBV6-3 to TRBJ2-7; maybe TRBD2 (5 bases). V gave up 2 bases and J gave up 9 bases, with 11 bases separating them. This CDR3 has 12 residues. Germline V lookup: CDR1 MNHEY, CDR2 SVGEGT. The CDR3: CASSYGGPGQYF. The CDR3 DNA reads as TGTGCCAGCAGTTACGGAGGTCCCGGGCAGTACTTC.

The CDR3 is CASSPAGSQTGELFF. DNA of the CDR3: TGTGCCAGCAGCCCGGCGGGGAGTCAGACCGGGGAGCTGTTTTTT. The chain employs TRBV5-4 and TRBJ2-2; maybe TRBD2 (6 bases). The CDR3 consists of 15 residues. Per germline, CDR1 SGHNT and CDR2 YYREEE (reference sequence). V gave up 4 bases and J gave up 5 bases, with 15 bases separating them.

V gene TRBV5-5 combines with J gene TRBJ1-6, with 10 bases identical to TRBD1. The V and J ends lost 1 base and 9 bases, in that order; junction bases with no gene match: 4. Germline CDR1 SGHKS, CDR2 YYEKEE (reference sequence). The CDR3 length is 15 residues. CDR3 DNA: TGTGCCAGCAGCTTGCAGGACAGGGGGAGTTCACCCCTCCACTTT. It yields the protein CASSLQDRGSSPLHF.

The chain links TRBV24-1 to TRBJ2-3, with 13 bases fitting TRBD2. This CDR3 has 17 residues. The germline gives CDR1 KGHDR, CDR2 SFDVKD. V trimming: 4 bases; J trimming: 5 bases; junction bases outside the gene matches: 8. CDR3 sequence reads: CATSERTSGGVLDTQYF. The CDR3, as DNA: TGTGCCACCAGTGAGCGGACTAGCGGGGGAGTTCTAGATACGCAGTATTTT.

The J gene is TRBJ2-3, the V gene TRBV7-2, with unresolved D. Between the trimmed V and J ends, which lost 3 bases and 3 bases, there was a span of 13 bases. This CDR3 region has 15 residues. The germline CDR1 and CDR2 sequences are SGHTA and FQGNSA. This CDR3 is CASSFYGYTTDTQYF. The CDR3 DNA sequence: TGTGCCAGCAGCTTTTATGGGTACACTACAGATACGCAGTATTTT. The whole variable domain, remainder taken from reference TRBV7-2 and TRBJ2-3, is GAGVSQSPSNKVTEKGKDVELRCDPISGHTALYWYRQSLGQGLEFLIYFQGNSAPDKSGLPSDRFSAERTGGSVSTLTIQRTQQEDSAVYLCASSFYGYTTDTQYFGPGTRLTVL.

This sequence joins TRBV14 and TRBJ2-7; no reliable D call. Germline CDR1 is SGHDN and CDR2 is FVKESK. V was trimmed by 0 bases and J by 6 bases, leaving 15 bases between them. CDR3 length: 15 amino acids. As DNA, the CDR3 is TGTGCCAGCAGCCAAGATCCGGCGGTCCTCGGCGAGCAGTACTTC. Translating gives CASSQDPAVLGEQYF.

V and J are TRBV18 and TRBJ1-1; 7 bases are shared with TRBD1. Trimming cost V 4 bases and J 3 bases; bases outside gene matches: 5. This CDR3 is 14 amino acids long. The germline CDR1 and CDR2 sequences are KGHSH and LQKENI. The CDR3 DNA sequence: TGTGCCAGCTCACTCAGGGGGTCGGACACTGAAGCTTTCTTT. Protein: CASSLRGSDTEAFF.